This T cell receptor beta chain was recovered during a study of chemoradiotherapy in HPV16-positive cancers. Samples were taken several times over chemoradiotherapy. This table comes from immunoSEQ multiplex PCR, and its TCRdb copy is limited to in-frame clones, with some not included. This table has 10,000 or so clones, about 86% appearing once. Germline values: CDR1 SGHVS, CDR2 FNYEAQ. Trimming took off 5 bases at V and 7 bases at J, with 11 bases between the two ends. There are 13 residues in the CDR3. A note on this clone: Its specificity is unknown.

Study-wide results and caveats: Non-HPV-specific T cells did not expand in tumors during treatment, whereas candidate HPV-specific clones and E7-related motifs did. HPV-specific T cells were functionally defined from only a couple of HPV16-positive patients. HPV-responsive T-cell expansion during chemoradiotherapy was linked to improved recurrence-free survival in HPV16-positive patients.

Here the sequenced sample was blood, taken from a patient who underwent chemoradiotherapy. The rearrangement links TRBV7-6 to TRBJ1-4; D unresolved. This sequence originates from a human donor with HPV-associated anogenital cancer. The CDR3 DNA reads TGTGCCAGCAGCGAGGGAGAGTTTGAAAAACTGTTTTTT. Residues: CASSEGEFEKLFF.